This T cell receptor (beta chain) comes out of a study of blood T cell repertoires in COVID-19. Study-level background: Material from acute and convalescent COVID-19 was sourced from the United States, Italy and Spain. Sources were T cells, B-cell-depleted T cells, or PBMCs; the material itself was cDNA or gDNA.

Methods used by the authors: Estimation of nucleated cell counts relied on the amplification of reference gene primers. Generated by immunoSEQ multiplex PCR, the TCRdb table keeps only in-frame clones and is missing some. V, J and clone size were drawn from that table, and D and trimming were deduced from the DNA. This sample has around 370,000 clones; about 90% occur once, and the top ten carry approximately 7%. From germline, CDR1 is SGDLS and CDR2 YYNGEE. V was clipped by 3 bases and J by 6 bases, with 20 bases between them. This CDR3 has 16 amino acids. V usage is TRBV9 and J usage is TRBJ2-3; possible D gene TRBD2, 6 bases. Sequences were obtained from peripheral blood. The clonotype comes from a man aged 18 to 30 with active or convalescent COVID-19. CDR3 sequence reads: CASSAGVWKSQDTQYF. The CDR3 DNA is TGTGCCAGCAGCGCGGGGGTATGGAAGAGTCAGGATACGCAGTATTTT.